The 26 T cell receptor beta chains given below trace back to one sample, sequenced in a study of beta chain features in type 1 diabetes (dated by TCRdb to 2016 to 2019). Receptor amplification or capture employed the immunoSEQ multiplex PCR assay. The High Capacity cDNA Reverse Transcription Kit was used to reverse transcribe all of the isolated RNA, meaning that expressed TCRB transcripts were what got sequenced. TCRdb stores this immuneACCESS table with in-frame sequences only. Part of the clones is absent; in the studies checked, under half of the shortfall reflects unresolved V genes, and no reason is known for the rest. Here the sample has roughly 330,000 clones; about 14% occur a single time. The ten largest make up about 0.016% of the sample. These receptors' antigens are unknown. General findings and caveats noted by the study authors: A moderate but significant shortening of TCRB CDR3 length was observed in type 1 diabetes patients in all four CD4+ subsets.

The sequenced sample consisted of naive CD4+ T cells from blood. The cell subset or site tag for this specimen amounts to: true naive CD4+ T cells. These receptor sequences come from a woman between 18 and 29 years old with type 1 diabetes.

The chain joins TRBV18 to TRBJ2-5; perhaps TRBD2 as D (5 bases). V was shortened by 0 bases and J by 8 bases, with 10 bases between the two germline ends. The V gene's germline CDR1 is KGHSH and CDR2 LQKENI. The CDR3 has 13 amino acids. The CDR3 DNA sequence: TGTGCCAGCTCACCACCAGGACCGGGAACCCAGTACTTC. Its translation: CASSPPGPGTQYF.

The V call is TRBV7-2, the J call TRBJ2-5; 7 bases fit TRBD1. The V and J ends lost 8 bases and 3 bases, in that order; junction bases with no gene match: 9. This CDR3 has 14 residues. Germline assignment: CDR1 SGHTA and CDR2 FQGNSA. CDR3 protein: CASCEGQTKETQYF. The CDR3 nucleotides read TGTGCCAGCTGCGAGGGACAGACCAAAGAGACCCAGTACTTC.

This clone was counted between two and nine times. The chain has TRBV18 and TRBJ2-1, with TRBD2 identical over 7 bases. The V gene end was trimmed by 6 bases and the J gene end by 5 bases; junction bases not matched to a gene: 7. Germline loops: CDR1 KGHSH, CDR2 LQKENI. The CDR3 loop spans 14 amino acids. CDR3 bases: TGTGCCAGCTCCCAAGCGGGGCTAAACAATGAGCAGTTCTTC. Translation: CASSQAGLNNEQFF. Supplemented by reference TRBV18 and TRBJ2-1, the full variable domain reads NAGVMQNPRHLVRRRGQEARLRCSPMKGHSHVYWYRQLPEEGLKFMVYLQKENIIDESGMPKERFSAEFPKEGPSILRIQQVVRGDSAAYFCASSQAGLNNEQFFGPGTRLTVL.

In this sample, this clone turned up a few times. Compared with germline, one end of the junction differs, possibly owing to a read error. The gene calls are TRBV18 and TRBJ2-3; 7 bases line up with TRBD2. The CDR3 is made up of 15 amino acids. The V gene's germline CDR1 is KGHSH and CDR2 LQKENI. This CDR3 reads CASSPLASGADTQYF. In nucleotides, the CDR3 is TGTGCCAGCTCCCCACTAGCGTCGGGGGCAGATACGCAGTATTTT.

The CDR3, as DNA: TGTGCCAGCAGCCCTCAGGGGGCGGAGGATCAGCCCCAGCATTTT. This translates into CASSPQGAEDQPQHF. This chain connects TRBV4-2 to TRBJ1-5; the match to TRBD1 covers 8 bases. The CDR3 is 15 residues long. CDR1 and CDR2 (germline): LGHNA, YNFKEQ. V dropped 4 bases and J dropped 5; count of bases not matched to a gene: 7.

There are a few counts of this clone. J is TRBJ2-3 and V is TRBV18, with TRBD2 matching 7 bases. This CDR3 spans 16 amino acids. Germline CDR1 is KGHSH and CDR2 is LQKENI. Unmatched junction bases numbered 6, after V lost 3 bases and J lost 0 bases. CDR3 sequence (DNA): TGTGCCAGCTCACCTAGGCTAGCGGCTAGCACAGATACGCAGTATTTT. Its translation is CASSPRLAASTDTQYF.

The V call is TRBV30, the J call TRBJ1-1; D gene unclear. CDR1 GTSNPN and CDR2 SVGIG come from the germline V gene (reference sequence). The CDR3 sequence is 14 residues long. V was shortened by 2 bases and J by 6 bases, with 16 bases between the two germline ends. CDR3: CAWSSWGVGSEAFF. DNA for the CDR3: TGTGCCTGGAGTTCCTGGGGAGTAGGGTCTGAAGCTTTCTTT.

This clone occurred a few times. The CDR3 DNA is TGTGCCAGCTCACCACTGGGCTTGGACACTGAAGCTTTCTTT. Protein product: CASSPLGLDTEAFF. The chain has TRBV18 and TRBJ1-1; D is uncertain. V was cut by 1 base and J by 3 bases, with 9 bases left in between. The V gene's germline CDR1 is KGHSH and CDR2 LQKENI. The CDR3 is 14 residues long.

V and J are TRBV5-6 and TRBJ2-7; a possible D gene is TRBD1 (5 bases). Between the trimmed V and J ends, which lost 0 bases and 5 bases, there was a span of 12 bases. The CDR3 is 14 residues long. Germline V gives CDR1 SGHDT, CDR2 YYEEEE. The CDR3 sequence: CASSLALWGHEQYV. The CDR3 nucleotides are TGTGCCAGCAGCTTGGCGCTATGGGGCCACGAGCAGTACGTC.

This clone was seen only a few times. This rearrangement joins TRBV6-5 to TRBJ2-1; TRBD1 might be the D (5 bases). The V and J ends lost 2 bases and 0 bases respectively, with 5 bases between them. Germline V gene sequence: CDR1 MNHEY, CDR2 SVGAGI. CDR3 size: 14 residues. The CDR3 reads CASSYDSSYNEQFF. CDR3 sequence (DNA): TGTGCCAGCAGTTACGACAGCTCCTACAATGAGCAGTTCTTC.

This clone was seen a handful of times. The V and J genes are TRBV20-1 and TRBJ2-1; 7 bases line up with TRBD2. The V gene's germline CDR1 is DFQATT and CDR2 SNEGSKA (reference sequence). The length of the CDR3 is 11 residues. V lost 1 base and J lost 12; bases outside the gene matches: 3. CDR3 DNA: TGCAGTGCTAGAGTGGGGGAGGGGCAGTTCTTC. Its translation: CSARVGEGQFF.

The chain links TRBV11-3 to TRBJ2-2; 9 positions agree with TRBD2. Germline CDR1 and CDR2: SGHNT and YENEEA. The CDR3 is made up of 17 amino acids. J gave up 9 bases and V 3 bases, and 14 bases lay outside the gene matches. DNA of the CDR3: TGTGCCAGCAGCTTCGGCGCTAGCGGGACCCTCAGTAGGGAGCTGTTTTTT. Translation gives CASSFGASGTLSRELFF.

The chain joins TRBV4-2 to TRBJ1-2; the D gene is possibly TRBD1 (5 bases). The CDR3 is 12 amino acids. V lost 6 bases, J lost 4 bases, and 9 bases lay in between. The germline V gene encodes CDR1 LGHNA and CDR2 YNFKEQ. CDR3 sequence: CASRGGSYGYTF. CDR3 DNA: TGTGCCAGCAGGGGGGGATCCTATGGCTACACCTTC.

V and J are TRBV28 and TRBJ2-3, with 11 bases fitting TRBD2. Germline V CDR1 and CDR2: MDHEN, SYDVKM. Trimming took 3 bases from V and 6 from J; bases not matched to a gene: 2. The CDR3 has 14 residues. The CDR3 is CASSFPSGRDTQYF. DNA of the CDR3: TGTGCCAGCAGTTTTCCTAGCGGGAGGGATACGCAGTATTTT.

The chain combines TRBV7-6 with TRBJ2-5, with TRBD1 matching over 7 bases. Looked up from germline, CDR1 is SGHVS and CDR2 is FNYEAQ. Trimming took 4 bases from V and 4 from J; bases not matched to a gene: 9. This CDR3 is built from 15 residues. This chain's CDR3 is CASSSLTGDRETQYF. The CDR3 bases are TGTGCCAGCAGCTCTCTAACAGGGGATCGAGAGACCCAGTACTTC. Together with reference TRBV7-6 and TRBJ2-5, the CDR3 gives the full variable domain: GAGVSQSPRYKVTKRGQDVALRCDPISGHVSLYWYRQALGQGPEFLTYFNYEAQQDKSGLPNDRFSAERPEGSISTLTIQRTEQRDSAMYRCASSSLTGDRETQYFGPGTRLLVL.

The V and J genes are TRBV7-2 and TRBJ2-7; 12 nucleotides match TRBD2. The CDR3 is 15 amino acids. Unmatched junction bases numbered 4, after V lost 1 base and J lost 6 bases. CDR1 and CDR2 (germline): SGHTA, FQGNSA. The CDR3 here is CASSLVLAGGFEQYF. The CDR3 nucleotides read TGTGCCAGCAGCTTAGTACTAGCGGGAGGTTTCGAGCAGTACTTC.

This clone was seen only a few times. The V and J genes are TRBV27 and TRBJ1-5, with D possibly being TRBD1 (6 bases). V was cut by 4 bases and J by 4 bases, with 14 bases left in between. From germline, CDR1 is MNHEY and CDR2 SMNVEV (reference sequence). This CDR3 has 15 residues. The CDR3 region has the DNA TGTGCCAGCAGTTCGCGGACAGTCGTGAATCAGCCCCAGCATTTT. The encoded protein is CASSSRTVVNQPQHF.

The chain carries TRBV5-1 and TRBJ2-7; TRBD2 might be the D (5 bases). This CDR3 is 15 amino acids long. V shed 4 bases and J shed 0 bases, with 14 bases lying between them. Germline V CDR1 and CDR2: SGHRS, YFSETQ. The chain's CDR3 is CASSREGSHSYEQYF. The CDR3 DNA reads TGCGCCAGCAGCCGAGAGGGCAGTCACTCCTACGAGCAGTACTTC.

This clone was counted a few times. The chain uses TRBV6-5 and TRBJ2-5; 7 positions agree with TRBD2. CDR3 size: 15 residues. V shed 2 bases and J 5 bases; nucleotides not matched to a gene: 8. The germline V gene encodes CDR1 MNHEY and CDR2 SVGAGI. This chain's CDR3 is CASSYHGLVAETQYF. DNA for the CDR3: TGTGCCAGCAGTTACCATGGACTAGTTGCGGAGACCCAGTACTTC.

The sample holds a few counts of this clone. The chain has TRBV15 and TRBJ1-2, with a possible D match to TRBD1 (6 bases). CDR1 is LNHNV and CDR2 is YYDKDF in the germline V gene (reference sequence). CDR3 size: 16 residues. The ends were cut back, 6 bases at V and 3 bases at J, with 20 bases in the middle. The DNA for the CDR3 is TGTGCCACCAGTACCGATCTTAGCAGGGGATACTATGGCTACACCTTC. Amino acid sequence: CATSTDLSRGYYGYTF. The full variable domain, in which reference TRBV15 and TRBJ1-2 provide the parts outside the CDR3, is DAMVIQNPRYQVTQFGKPVTLSCSQTLNHNVMYWYQQKSSQAPKLLFHYYDKDFNNEADTPDNFQSRRPNTSFCFLDIRSPGLGDTAMYLCATSTDLSRGYYGYTFGSGTRLTVV.

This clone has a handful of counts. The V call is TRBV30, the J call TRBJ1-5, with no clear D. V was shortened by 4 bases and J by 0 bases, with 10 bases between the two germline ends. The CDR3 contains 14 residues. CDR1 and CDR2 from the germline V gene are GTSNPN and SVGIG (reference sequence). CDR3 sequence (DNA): TGTGCCTGGACTAGGCCGTATAGCAATCAGCCCCAGCATTTT. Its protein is CAWTRPYSNQPQHF. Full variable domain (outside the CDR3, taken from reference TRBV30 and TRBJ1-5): SQTIHQWPATLVQPVGSPLSLECTVEGTSNPNLYWYRQAAGRGLQLLFYSVGIGQISSEVPQNLSASRPQDRQFILSSKKLLLSDSGFYLCAWTRPYSNQPQHFGDGTRLSIL.

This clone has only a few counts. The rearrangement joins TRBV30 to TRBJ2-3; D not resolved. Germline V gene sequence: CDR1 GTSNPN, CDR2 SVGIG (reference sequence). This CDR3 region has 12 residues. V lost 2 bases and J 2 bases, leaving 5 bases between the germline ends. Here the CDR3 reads CAWSSPTDTQYF. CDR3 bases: TGTGCCTGGAGTTCTCCCACAGATACGCAGTATTTT.

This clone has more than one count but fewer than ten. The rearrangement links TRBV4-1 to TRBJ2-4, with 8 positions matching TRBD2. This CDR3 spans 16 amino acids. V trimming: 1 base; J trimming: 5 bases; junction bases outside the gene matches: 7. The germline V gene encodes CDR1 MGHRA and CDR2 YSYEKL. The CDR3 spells CASSQVWASGQNIQYF. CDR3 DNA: TGCGCCAGCAGCCAAGTCTGGGCTAGCGGGCAAAACATTCAGTACTTC.

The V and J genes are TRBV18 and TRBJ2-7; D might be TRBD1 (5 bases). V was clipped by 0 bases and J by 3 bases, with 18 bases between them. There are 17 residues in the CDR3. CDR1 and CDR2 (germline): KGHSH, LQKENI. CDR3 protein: CASSPPGPRNGYYEQYV. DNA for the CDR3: TGTGCCAGCTCACCACCGGGGCCAAGGAACGGTTACTACGAGCAGTACGTC.

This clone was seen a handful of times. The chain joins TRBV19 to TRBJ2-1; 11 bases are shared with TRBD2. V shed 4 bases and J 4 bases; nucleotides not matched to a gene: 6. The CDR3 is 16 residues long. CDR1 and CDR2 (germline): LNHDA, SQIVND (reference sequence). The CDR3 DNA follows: TGTGCCAGTAGTAAAACTAGCGGGAGAACATACAATGAGCAGTTCTTC. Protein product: CASSKTSGRTYNEQFF.

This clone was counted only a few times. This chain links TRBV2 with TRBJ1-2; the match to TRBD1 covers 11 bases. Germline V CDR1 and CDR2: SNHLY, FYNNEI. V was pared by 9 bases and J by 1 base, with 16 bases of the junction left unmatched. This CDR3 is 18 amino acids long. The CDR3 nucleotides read TGTGCCAGTCAGATAGCTTCCCCCGGGACAGGGGGTAACTATGGCTACACCTTC. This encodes CASQIASPGTGGNYGYTF.